This TCR beta chain was captured by sequencing in a study of T cells in Graves' hyperthyroidism and ophthalmopathy. Clinical symptoms, serum thyroxine, TRAb, thyroid ultrasound and orbital computed tomography established diagnosis. Researchers amplified the TCR beta CDR3 regions from RNA transcripts. With the HTBI primer set, the TCR CDR3 went through a first round of RT-PCR. TCRdb ran MiXCR on the multiplex PCR reads and lists one entry per CDR3 protein. In the table there are 75,000 to 100,000 distinct CDR3 sequences, about half of which are singletons. The germline gives CDR1 SQVTM, CDR2 ANQGSEA. V shed 4 bases and J shed 8 bases, with 5 bases lying between them. This CDR3 contains 10 residues.

The chain links TRBV29-1 to TRBJ2-2, with D uncertain. The material sequenced was blood. The receptor was derived from a woman in her forties with Graves' hyperthyroidism. CDR3 DNA: TGCAGCGTTGTAACAGGGGAGCTGTTTTTT. It encodes CSVVTGELFF.